The 5 T cell receptor beta chains listed next were all sequenced from one sample in a study of T cells in women clearing cervical HPV infection. Using immunoSEQ multiplex PCR, the repertoire was profiled, and TCRdb retains in-frame clones only, with some absent. In all, the sample yields about 46,000 clones. Specimen: blood buffy coat. These receptors came from a woman between 18 and 75 years old with a cervical HPV16 infection that either progressed to CIN3+ or cleared (not recorded which).

As concerns this clone: The read ends 3 residues shy of where the CDR3 ends; the end is completed using the germline J gene. V usage is TRBV10-3 and J usage is TRBJ1-6; D call uncertain. This CDR3 spans 14 amino acids. V lost 6 bases and J lost 6, with 12 bases in between. CDR1 is ENHRY, CDR2 SYGVKD, per germline. CDR3 region: CAIRRPTGNSPLHF. CDR3 bases read: TGTGCCATCAGGAGGCCAACGGGTAATTCACCC.

Comments on this clone: Sequencing ends 3 residues short of the CDR3 end; the germline J gene provides the rest. The chain joins TRBV7-8 to TRBJ2-5; 9 nucleotides agree with TRBD1. V trimming: 5 bases; J trimming: 2 bases; junction bases outside the gene matches: 9. The CDR3 covers 16 residues. Germline CDR1 reads SGHVS; CDR2 reads FQNEAQ. The chain's CDR3 is CASSPHQGQGQETQYF. Incomplete CDR3 DNA: TGTGCCAGCAGCCCACACCAGGGACAGGGTCAAGAGACC.

Of note for this clone: The read ends 3 residues early relative to the CDR3; the germline J gene fills the gap. The rearrangement joins TRBV20-1 to TRBJ2-3; perhaps TRBD1 as D (5 bases). CDR1 DFQATT and CDR2 SNEGSKA come from the germline V gene (reference sequence). The CDR3 has 14 residues. The germline V and J ends were trimmed by 6 bases and 2 bases, with 15 bases remaining between them. CDR3 DNA, as far as it was read: TGCAGTGCCCTAGGGGTGGTTATCACAGATACG. Amino acids: CSALGVVITDT. In full, the CDR3 is CSALGVVITDTQYF.

As regards this clone: The CDR3 is cut off 3 residues early in the read; its end comes from the germline J gene. The rearrangement uses TRBV19 and TRBJ2-3, with D perhaps matching TRBD1 (6 bases). Germline lookup yields CDR1 LNHDA and CDR2 SQIVND (reference sequence). The CDR3 runs 15 residues. CDR3 protein: CASSTSDRSNQPQYF. Incomplete CDR3 DNA: TGTGCCAGTAGTACTTCCGACAGGAGTAATCAGCCG.

In regard to this clone: The CDR3 end is not reached by the read, which stops 3 residues before it; the germline J gene fills it in. This chain connects TRBV9 to TRBJ2-7, with D hard to call. The V end was cut by 0 bases, the J end by 2 bases, with 9 bases between. The germline V gene has CDR1 SGDLS and CDR2 YYNGEE. This CDR3 is built from 14 residues. The CDR3 reads CASSVGVSPYEQYF. The DNA read from the CDR3 is TGTGCCAGCAGCGTAGGTGTCTCCCCCTACGAG. Variable domain in full (rest from reference TRBV9 and TRBJ2-7): DSGVTQTPKHLITATGQRVTLRCSPRSGDLSVYWYQQSLDQGLQFLIQYYNGEERAKGNILERFSAQQFPDLHSELNLSSLELGDSALYFCASSVGVSPYEQYFGPGTRLTVT.